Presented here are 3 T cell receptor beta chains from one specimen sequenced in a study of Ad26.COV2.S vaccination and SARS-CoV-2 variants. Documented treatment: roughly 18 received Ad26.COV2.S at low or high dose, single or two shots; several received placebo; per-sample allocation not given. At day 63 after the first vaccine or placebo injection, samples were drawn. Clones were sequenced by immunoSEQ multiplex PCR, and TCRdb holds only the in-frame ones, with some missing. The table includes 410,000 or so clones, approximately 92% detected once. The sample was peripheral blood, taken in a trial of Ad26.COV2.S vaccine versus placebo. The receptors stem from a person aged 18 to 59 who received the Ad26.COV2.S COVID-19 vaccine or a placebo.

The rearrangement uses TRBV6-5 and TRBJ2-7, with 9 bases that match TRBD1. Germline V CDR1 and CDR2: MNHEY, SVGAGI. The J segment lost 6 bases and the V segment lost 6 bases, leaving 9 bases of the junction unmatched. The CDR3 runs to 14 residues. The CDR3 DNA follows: TGTGCCAGCAGCCTGCCGGGACAGGGAACCGAGCAGTACTTC. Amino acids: CASSLPGQGTEQYF.

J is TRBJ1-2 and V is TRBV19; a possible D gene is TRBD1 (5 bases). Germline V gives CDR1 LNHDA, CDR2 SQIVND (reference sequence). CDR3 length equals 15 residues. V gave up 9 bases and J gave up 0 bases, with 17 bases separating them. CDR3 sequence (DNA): TGTGCCAGCAAAACAGACAGTAAAGCTAACTATGGCTACACCTTC. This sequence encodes CASKTDSKANYGYTF.

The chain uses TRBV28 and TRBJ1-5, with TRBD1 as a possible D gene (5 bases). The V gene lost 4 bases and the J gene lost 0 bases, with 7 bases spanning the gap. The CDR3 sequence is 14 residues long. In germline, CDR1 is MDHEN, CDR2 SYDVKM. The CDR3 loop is CASSSTVSNQPQHF. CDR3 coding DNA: TGTGCCAGCAGTTCGACAGTTAGCAATCAGCCCCAGCATTTT.